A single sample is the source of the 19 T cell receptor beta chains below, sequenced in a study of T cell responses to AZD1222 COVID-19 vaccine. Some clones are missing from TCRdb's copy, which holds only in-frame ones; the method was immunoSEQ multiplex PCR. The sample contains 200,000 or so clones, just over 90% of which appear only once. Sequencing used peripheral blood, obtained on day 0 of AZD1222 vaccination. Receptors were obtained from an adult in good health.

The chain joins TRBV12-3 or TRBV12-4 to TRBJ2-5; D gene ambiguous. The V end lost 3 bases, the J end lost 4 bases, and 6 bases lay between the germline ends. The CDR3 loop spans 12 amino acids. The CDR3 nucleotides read TGTGCCAGCAGTTTGGGAAGAGAGACCCAGTACTTC. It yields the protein CASSLGRETQYF.

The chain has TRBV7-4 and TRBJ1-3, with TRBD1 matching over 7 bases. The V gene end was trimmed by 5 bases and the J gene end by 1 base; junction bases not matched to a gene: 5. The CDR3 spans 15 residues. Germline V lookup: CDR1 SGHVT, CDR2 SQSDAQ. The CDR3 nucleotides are TGTGCCAGCAGCCACTTGACAGGGTCTGGAAACACCATATATTTT. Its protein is CASSHLTGSGNTIYF.

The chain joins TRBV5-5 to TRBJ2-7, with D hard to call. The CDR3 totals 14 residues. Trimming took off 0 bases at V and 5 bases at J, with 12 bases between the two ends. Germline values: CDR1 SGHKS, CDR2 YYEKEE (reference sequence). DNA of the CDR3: TGTGCCAGCAGCTTGGTAGGTGTTCGCCACGAGCAGTACTTC. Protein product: CASSLVGVRHEQYF.

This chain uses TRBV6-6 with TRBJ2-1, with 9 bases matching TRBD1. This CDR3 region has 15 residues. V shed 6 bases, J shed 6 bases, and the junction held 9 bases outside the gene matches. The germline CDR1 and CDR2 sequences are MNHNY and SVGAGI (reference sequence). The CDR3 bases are TGTGCCAGCAGGCAAGGAGAGACAGGGGGCAATGAGCAGTTCTTC. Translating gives CASRQGETGGNEQFF.

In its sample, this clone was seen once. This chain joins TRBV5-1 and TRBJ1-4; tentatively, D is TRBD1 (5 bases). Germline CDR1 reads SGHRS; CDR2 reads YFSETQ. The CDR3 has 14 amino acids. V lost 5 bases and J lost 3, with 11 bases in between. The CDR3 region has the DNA TGCGCCAGCAGGGCCGGGGACCCTAATGAAAAACTGTTTTTT. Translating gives CASRAGDPNEKLFF.

CDR3 sequence reads: CASSLGRGTEAFF. CDR3 DNA: TGTGCCAGCAGTTTGGGCAGGGGAACTGAAGCTTTCTTT. The chain recombines TRBV27 with TRBJ1-1; D is possibly TRBD1 (6 bases). CDR1 is MNHEY, CDR2 SMNVEV, per germline (reference sequence). Trimming pared 3 bases from V and 5 bases from J, leaving 10 bases between. The CDR3 is made up of 13 amino acids.

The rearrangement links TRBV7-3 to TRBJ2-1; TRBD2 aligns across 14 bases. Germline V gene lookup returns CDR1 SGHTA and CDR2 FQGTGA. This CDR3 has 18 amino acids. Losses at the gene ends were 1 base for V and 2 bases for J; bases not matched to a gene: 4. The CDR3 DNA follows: TGTGCCAGCAGCTTAATGGGGACTAGCGGGAGTCCCTACAATGAGCAGTTCTTC. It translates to CASSLMGTSGSPYNEQFF.

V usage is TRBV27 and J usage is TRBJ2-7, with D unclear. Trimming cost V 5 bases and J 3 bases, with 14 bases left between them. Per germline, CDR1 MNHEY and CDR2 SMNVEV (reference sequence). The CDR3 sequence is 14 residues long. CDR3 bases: TGTGCCAGCAGTCCGCGGCAAGCCAACTACGAGCAGTACTTC. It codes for CASSPRQANYEQYF.

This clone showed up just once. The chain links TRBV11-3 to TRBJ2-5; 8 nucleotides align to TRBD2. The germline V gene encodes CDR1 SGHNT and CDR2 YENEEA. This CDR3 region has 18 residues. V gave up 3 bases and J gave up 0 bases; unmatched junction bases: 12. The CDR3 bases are TGTGCCAGCAGCTTCGGGGACCGCGGGCGGGGGGACCAAGAGACCCAGTACTTC. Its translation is CASSFGDRGRGDQETQYF.

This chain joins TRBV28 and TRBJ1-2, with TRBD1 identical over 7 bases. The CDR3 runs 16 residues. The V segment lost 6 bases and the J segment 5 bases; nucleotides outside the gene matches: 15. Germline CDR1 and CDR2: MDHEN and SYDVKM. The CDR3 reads CASSSFSRQGAYGYTF. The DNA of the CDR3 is TGTGCCAGCAGCTCCTTCTCCAGACAGGGAGCGTATGGCTACACCTTC.

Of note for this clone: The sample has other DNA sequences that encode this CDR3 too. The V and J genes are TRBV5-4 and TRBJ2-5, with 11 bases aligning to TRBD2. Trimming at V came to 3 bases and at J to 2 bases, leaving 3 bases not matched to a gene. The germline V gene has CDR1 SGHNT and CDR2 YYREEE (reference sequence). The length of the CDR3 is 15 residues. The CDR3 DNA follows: TGTGCCAGCAGCTGGGGGACTAGCGGACAAGAGACCCAGTACTTC. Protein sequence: CASSWGTSGQETQYF.

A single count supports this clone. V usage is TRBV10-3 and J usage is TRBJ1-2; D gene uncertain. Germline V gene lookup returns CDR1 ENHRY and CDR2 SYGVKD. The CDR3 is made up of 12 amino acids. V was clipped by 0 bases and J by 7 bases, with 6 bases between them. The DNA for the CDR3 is TGTGCCATCAGTGAGTCTGGGGTTGGCTACACCTTC. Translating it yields CAISESGVGYTF.

CDR3 sequence: CASSLELRTGLNQPQHF. CDR3 sequence (DNA): TGTGCCAGCAGCTTAGAACTACGGACAGGACTCAATCAGCCCCAGCATTTT. The genes are TRBV7-2 and TRBJ1-5, with 7 bases fitting TRBD1. Per germline, CDR1 SGHTA and CDR2 FQGNSA. V was clipped by 1 base and J by 3 bases; unmatched bases: 9. CDR3 length: 17 amino acids. The entire variable domain, with the rest obtained from reference TRBV7-2 and TRBJ1-5, is as follows: GAGVSQSPSNKVTEKGKDVELRCDPISGHTALYWYRQSLGQGLEFLIYFQGNSAPDKSGLPSDRFSAERTGGSVSTLTIQRTQQEDSAVYLCASSLELRTGLNQPQHFGDGTRLSIL.

As DNA, the CDR3 is TGTGCCAGCAGCTCTATGGAGAACACCGGGGAGCTGTTTTTT. Protein sequence: CASSSMENTGELFF. This chain connects TRBV7-9 to TRBJ2-2; unclear D gene. The CDR3 has 14 amino acids. In germline, CDR1 is SEHNR, CDR2 FQNEAQ (reference sequence). Trimming removed 4 bases from V and 1 base from J, with 7 bases in between. Combining the CDR3 with reference TRBV7-9 and TRBJ2-2 gives the whole variable domain DTGVSQNPRHKITKRGQNVTFRCDPISEHNRLYWYRQTLGQGPEFLTYFQNEAQLEKSRLLSDRFSAERPKGSFSTLEIQRTEQGDSAMYLCASSSMENTGELFFGEGSRLTVL.

CDR3 amino acids: CASSETGPNIQYF. DNA of the CDR3: TGTGCCAGCAGCGAGACAGGGCCAAACATTCAGTACTTC. V gene TRBV7-9 combines with J gene TRBJ2-4, with 7 bases aligning to TRBD1. This CDR3 spans 13 amino acids. Germline V gives CDR1 SEHNR, CDR2 FQNEAQ (reference sequence). V shed 5 bases, J shed 6 bases, and the junction held 4 bases outside the gene matches.

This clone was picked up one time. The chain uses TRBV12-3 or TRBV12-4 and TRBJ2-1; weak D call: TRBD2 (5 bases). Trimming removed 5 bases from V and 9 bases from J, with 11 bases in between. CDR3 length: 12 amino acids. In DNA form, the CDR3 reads TGTGCCAGCAGTCTACTAGTGGGTGAGCAGTTCTTC. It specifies CASSLLVGEQFF.

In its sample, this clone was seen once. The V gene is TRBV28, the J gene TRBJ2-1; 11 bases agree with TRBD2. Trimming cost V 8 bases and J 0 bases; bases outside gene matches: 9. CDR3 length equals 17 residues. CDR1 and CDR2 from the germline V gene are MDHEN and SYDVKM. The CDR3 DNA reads TGTGCCAGCCCGGGTAGCGGGGGGGGTAGCTCCTACAATGAGCAGTTCTTC. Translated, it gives CASPGSGGGSSYNEQFF.

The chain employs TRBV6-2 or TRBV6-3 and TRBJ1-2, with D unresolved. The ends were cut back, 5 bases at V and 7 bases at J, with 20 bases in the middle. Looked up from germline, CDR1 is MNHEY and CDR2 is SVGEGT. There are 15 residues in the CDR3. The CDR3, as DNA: TGTGCCAGCAGTACCACAGACGGTTGGGAGGGTGGCTACACCTTC. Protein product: CASSTTDGWEGGYTF.

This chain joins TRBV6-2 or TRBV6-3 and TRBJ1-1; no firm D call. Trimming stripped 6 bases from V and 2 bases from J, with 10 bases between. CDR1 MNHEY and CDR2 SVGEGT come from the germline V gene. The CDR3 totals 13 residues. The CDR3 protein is CASSPDLNTEAFF. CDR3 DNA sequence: TGTGCCAGCAGCCCGGACCTAAACACTGAAGCTTTCTTT.